These 21 T cell receptor beta chains were sequenced from one sample in a study of OX40 agonist ivuxolimab in advanced cancers. Produced via immunoSEQ multiplex PCR; TCRdb's table is partial and in-frame only. This table has about 65,000 clones, around 86% appearing once. Sequenced here: CD4+ or CD8+ T cells sorted from blood, sampled in a trial of the OX40 agonist ivuxolimab. The receptors were gathered from an adult with an advanced solid tumor such as melanoma, head and neck, liver or kidney cancer.

This clone was observed once. The chain has TRBV28 and TRBJ2-7; the D gene is possibly TRBD1 (5 bases). The CDR3 consists of 12 residues. V lost 5 bases and J lost 7, with 12 bases in between. Germline loops: CDR1 MDHEN, CDR2 SYDVKM. The CDR3 DNA follows: TGTGCCAGCAGTGTAGGGAAGGGGGAGCAGTACTTC. Translating gives CASSVGKGEQYF. Supplemented by reference TRBV28 and TRBJ2-7, the full variable domain reads DVKVTQSSRYLVKRTGEKVFLECVQDMDHENMFWYRQDPGLGLRLIYFSYDVKMKEKGDIPEGYSVSREKKERFSLILESASTNQTSMYLCASSVGKGEQYFGPGTRLTVT.

For the CDR3, the DNA is TGTGCCAGCAGTGGCCTGGGCATGGGGGATGGCTACACCTTC. Amino acids: CASSGLGMGDGYTF. The chain uses TRBV2 and TRBJ1-2; D perhaps matches TRBD1 (5 bases). Trimming took off 4 bases at V and 6 bases at J, with 15 bases between the two ends. CDR1 SNHLY and CDR2 FYNNEI come from the germline V gene. The CDR3 consists of 14 residues.

This rearrangement joins TRBV11-2 to TRBJ1-4; 7 bases line up with TRBD1. Germline CDR1 reads SGHAT; CDR2 reads FQNNGV. There are 15 residues in the CDR3. V shed 5 bases, J shed 4 bases, and the junction held 7 bases outside the gene matches. CDR3: CASSLTGLGNEKLFF. Here the CDR3 DNA reads TGTGCCAGCAGCCTGACAGGGTTGGGTAATGAAAAACTGTTTTTT. Variable domain in full (rest from reference TRBV11-2 and TRBJ1-4): EAGVAQSPRYKIIEKRQSVAFWCNPISGHATLYWYQQILGQGPKLLIQFQNNGVVDDSQLPKDRFSAERLKGVDSTLKIQPAKLEDSAVYLCASSLTGLGNEKLFFGSGTQLSVL.

The gene calls are TRBV15 and TRBJ1-1; the D is unclear. Germline CDR1 is LNHNV and CDR2 is YYDKDF (reference sequence). CDR3 length: 15 amino acids. The germline V and J ends were trimmed by 0 bases and 1 base, with 9 bases remaining between them. As DNA, the CDR3 is TGTGCCACCAGCAGAGAGGGGATTGGGAACACTGAAGCTTTCTTT. Encoded protein: CATSREGIGNTEAFF.

The rearrangement uses TRBV7-8 and TRBJ2-7, with D possibly TRBD2 on 5 matching bases. V dropped 4 bases and J dropped 3 bases, with 16 bases sitting between them. The CDR3 consists of 15 residues. The germline CDR1 and CDR2 sequences are SGHVS and FQNEAQ. The CDR3 DNA sequence: TGTGCCAGCAGCTACAGTCGGGGAACTGGCTACGAGCAGTACTTC. It specifies CASSYSRGTGYEQYF.

The table lists this clone with a count of one. The chain uses TRBV5-5 and TRBJ1-5; D unclear. Trimming pared 4 bases from V and 2 bases from J, leaving 13 bases between. CDR1 and CDR2 (germline): SGHKS, YYEKEE (reference sequence). The CDR3 spans 15 residues. CDR3 nucleotide sequence: TGTGCCAGCAGCGCTGACCTAGGTGGCAATCAGCCCCAGCATTTT. Amino acid sequence: CASSADLGGNQPQHF.

Comments on this clone: One end of the junction is discordant with germline, which a read error may explain. The chain recombines TRBV5-1 with TRBJ2-2; D unclear. Germline V gene lookup returns CDR1 SGHRS and CDR2 YFSETQ. This CDR3 has 16 residues. CDR3 residues: CASSLVANWNAGELFF. DNA of the CDR3: TGCGCCAGCAGCTTGGTAGCCAATTGGAACGCCGGGGAGCTGTTTTTT. The whole variable domain, filled in from reference TRBV5-1 and TRBJ2-2, reads KAGVTQTPRYLIKTRGQQVTLSCSPISGHRSVSWYQQTPGQGLQFLFEYFSETQRNKGNFPGRFSGRQFSNSRSEMNVSTLELGDSALYLCASSLVANWNAGELFFGEGSRLTVL.

The rearrangement links TRBV6-6 to TRBJ2-4; D is ambiguous. Germline assignment: CDR1 MNHNY and CDR2 SVGAGI (reference sequence). The CDR3 covers 14 residues. Trimming took 2 bases from V and 4 from J, leaving 9 bases between them. CDR3 amino acids: CASSYQDGKNIQYF. The CDR3 DNA is TGTGCCAGCAGTTACCAGGACGGAAAAAACATTCAGTACTTC.

The V and J genes are TRBV2 and TRBJ1-2; D is unclear. Looked up from germline, CDR1 is SNHLY and CDR2 is FYNNEI. CDR3 length equals 14 residues. V gave up 3 bases and J gave up 7 bases, with 15 bases separating them. This CDR3 reads CASSDRTAHRGYTF. The CDR3 DNA follows: TGTGCCAGCAGTGATAGAACAGCCCACCGTGGCTACACCTTC.

This clone is a singleton in its sample. V gene TRBV9 combines with J gene TRBJ2-7; D is uncertain. Looked up from germline, CDR1 is SGDLS and CDR2 is YYNGEE. V dropped 0 bases and J dropped 2 bases, with 9 bases sitting between them. The CDR3 covers 14 residues. CDR3 in amino acids: CASSVGSTAYEQYF. The CDR3 nucleotides read TGTGCCAGCAGCGTAGGGTCCACCGCCTACGAGCAGTACTTC.

The rearrangement links TRBV14 to TRBJ2-3; D unresolved. Germline CDR1 and CDR2: SGHDN and FVKESK. Between the trimmed V and J ends, which lost 0 bases and 0 bases, there was a span of 13 bases. The CDR3 spans 17 residues. The CDR3 DNA reads as TGTGCCAGCAGCCAAGAAGGCGCTCGACCTAGCACAGATACGCAGTATTTT. It yields the protein CASSQEGARPSTDTQYF.

The chain uses TRBV27 and TRBJ2-1, with 8 bases matching TRBD1. V lost 1 base to trimming and J lost 7 bases; unmatched junction nucleotides: 3. There are 14 residues in the CDR3. Germline V gene data show CDR1 as MNHEY and CDR2 as SMNVEV (reference sequence). The DNA of the CDR3 is TGTGCCAGCAGTTTATGGGACAGGAGGAATGAGCAGTTCTTC. As protein: CASSLWDRRNEQFF.

There are a few counts of this clone. The chain couples TRBV6-1 to TRBJ1-3; the D is unclear. Per germline, CDR1 MNHNS and CDR2 SASEGT. V dropped 6 bases and J dropped 0 bases, with 6 bases sitting between them. This CDR3 is built from 13 residues. The CDR3 region has the DNA TGTGCCAGCAGGACGGACTCTGGAAACACCATATATTTT. Translation: CASRTDSGNTIYF.

This chain uses TRBV27 with TRBJ1-3; weak D call: TRBD1 (5 bases). V was pared by 7 bases and J by 2 bases, with 12 bases between. CDR3 length: 14 amino acids. In germline, CDR1 is MNHEY, CDR2 SMNVEV (reference sequence). The CDR3 nucleotides are TGTGCCAGCACCTCCGGGACTGCTGGAAACACCATATATTTT. It is translated as CASTSGTAGNTIYF.

The chain is built from TRBV19 and TRBJ2-3; 7 nucleotides align to TRBD2. The CDR3 extends over 15 amino acids. Germline trimming cut 5 bases from V and 1 base from J; bases unmatched to any gene: 6. Germline CDR1 reads LNHDA; CDR2 reads SQIVND (reference sequence). The CDR3 sequence: CASSAGLVGTDTQYF. CDR3 DNA: TGTGCCAGTAGTGCCGGACTAGTGGGCACAGATACGCAGTATTTT. Combining the CDR3 with reference TRBV19 and TRBJ2-3 gives the whole variable domain DGGITQSPKYLFRKEGQNVTLSCEQNLNHDAMYWYRQDPGQGLRLIYYSQIVNDFQKGDIAEGYSVSREKKESFPLTVTSAQKNPTAFYLCASSAGLVGTDTQYFGPGTRLTVL.

The genes are TRBV5-1 and TRBJ1-1; the D is unclear. This CDR3 spans 15 amino acids. Germline V gives CDR1 SGHRS, CDR2 YFSETQ. The V end lost 3 bases, the J end lost 1 base, and 13 bases lay between the germline ends. CDR3 in DNA: TGCGCCAGCAGCTCCGACGGACGGTCGAACACTGAAGCTTTCTTT. As protein: CASSSDGRSNTEAFF.

The gene calls are TRBV7-2 and TRBJ1-1, with 9 bases that match TRBD1. Trimming cost V 4 bases and J 5 bases; bases outside gene matches: 5. The CDR3 is 14 residues long. Looked up from germline, CDR1 is SGHTA and CDR2 is FQGNSA. Here the CDR3 reads CASSSSDRGTEAFF. CDR3 nucleotide sequence: TGTGCCAGCAGCTCCTCGGACAGGGGAACTGAAGCTTTCTTT.

This sequence joins TRBV7-2 and TRBJ1-2, with 12 nucleotides matching TRBD1. V lost 4 bases, J lost 7 bases, and 7 bases stayed unmatched. CDR3 length: 15 amino acids. CDR1 is SGHTA and CDR2 is FQGNSA in the germline V gene. The CDR3 protein is CASSSRDRGPFGYTF. In DNA, the CDR3 is TGTGCCAGCAGCTCTCGGGACAGGGGGCCATTTGGCTACACCTTC.

This chain connects TRBV21-1 to TRBJ1-1. TRBV21-1 is labeled a pseudogene. The CDR3 loop spans 13 amino acids. The CDR3 region has the DNA TGTGCCAGCAGCCCCGAGGGGAACACTGAAGCTTTCTTT. This sequence encodes CASSPEGNTEAFF.

V usage is TRBV18 and J usage is TRBJ2-2; 12 positions match TRBD1. The CDR3 is made up of 21 amino acids. V shed 6 bases and J 3 bases; nucleotides not matched to a gene: 20. Germline V gene sequence: CDR1 KGHSH, CDR2 LQKENI. CDR3: CASSLLAGTGGLKAHTGELFF. The CDR3 DNA is TGTGCCAGCTCTCTACTAGCCGGGACAGGGGGCTTAAAGGCCCACACCGGGGAGCTGTTTTTT.

CDR3: CASSFGTTATNEKLFF. For the CDR3, the DNA is TGCGCCAGCAGCTTTGGGACAACCGCAACTAATGAAAAACTGTTTTTT. The chain carries TRBV5-1 and TRBJ1-4; D is possibly TRBD1 (6 bases). The length of the CDR3 is 16 residues. Trimming pared 2 bases from V and 0 bases from J, leaving 11 bases between. Per germline, CDR1 SGHRS and CDR2 YFSETQ.